This section outlines one T cell receptor (beta chain) sequence together with its context. Within the sample, other DNA sequences also encode this same CDR3. As handled by the study authors: Using reference gene primer amplification, nucleated cell counts were estimated. This table comes from immunoSEQ multiplex PCR, and its TCRdb copy is limited to in-frame clones, with some not included. D and trimming were read from the DNA, whereas the V and J calls and clone size are those reported in that table. The table has 120,000 to 150,000 clones, 70% to 90% seen once; the top ten hold less than 3.5%. CDR1 and CDR2 from the germline V gene are KGHSH and LQKENI. The CDR3 totals 13 residues. Trimming left V 2 bases short and J 3 bases short, with 7 bases between. The data originate from a study of blood T cell repertoires in COVID-19. Looking at the study overall: Acute and convalescent COVID-19 samples came from the United States, Italy and Spain. Sample material is recorded as cDNA or gDNA derived from T cells, B-cell-depleted T cells, or PBMCs.

Sequenced: peripheral blood. This chain joins TRBV18 and TRBJ1-1; D unclear. This clonotype was obtained from a human donor with acute or convalescent COVID-19. The donor label of this sample is uncertain. The CDR3 is CASSPGEDTEAFF. The DNA for the CDR3 is TGTGCCAGCTCACCAGGGGAGGACACTGAAGCTTTCTTT.